This T cell receptor beta chain is from a study of beta chain features in type 1 diabetes. Study in general: Patients and healthy donors were similar in age, gender and cell yields.

Germline V gives CDR1 DFQATT, CDR2 SNEGSKA (reference sequence). Trimming removed 4 bases from V and 6 bases from J, with 7 bases in between. There are 11 residues in the CDR3. Study-wide results and caveats: A possible short-template PCR bias applies equally to patients and controls. In comparison with healthy donors, patients had naive, central memory and Treg TCRB repertoires that appeared more similar.

The isolated RNA, all of it, was reverse transcribed, so expressed TCRB transcripts were what got sequenced. Data came from immunoSEQ multiplex PCR; TCRdb stores just in-frame clones and leaves some out. In the table there are 250,000 to 350,000 clones, about 14% of which are singletons. This clone was detected only a few times. Its specificity is not known. Sequenced material: central memory CD4+ T cells from blood. The source is a man between 25 and 39 years old in good health. This chain connects TRBV20-1 to TRBJ2-1; D unclear. The CDR3 nucleotides read TGCAGTGCTACCAAACTCAATGAGCAGTTCTTC. It translates to CSATKLNEQFF.